Listed below are T cell receptor beta chains from one sample, sequenced in a study of blood T cell repertoires in COVID-19. TCRdb's copy holds only in-frame clones and misses some; the assay was immunoSEQ multiplex PCR. The data show tens of thousands of clones, 75% to 90% seen once. Input material: peripheral blood. The receptors were sampled from a male donor with acute or convalescent COVID-19. Each CDR3 is given with its conserved first and last residue. Each record gives: D gene, J gene, V gene, clone size, CDR3 DNA, CDR3 protein. The D gene is left open where the match is weak. Rows may omit the clone size; those that give it use once, few, many or a size class.

D: NA
J: TRBJ2-2
V: TRBV7-6
size: NA
DNA: TGTGCCAGCAGCTTATACCCGGGTCCTGAGGGATCCGGGGAGCTGTTTTTT
CDR3: CASSLYPGPEGSGELFF

D: NA
J: TRBJ1-3
V: TRBV18
size: NA
DNA: TGTGCCAGCTCACTAGGACACCCGACAGCTGGAAACACCATATATTTT
CDR3: CASSLGHPTAGNTIYF

D: TRBD1
J: TRBJ1-6
V: TRBV2
size: NA
DNA: TGTGCCAGCAGCGGACAGGGGGCGAATAATTCACCCCTCCACTTT
CDR3: CASSGQGANNSPLHF

D: TRBD1
J: TRBJ1-5
V: TRBV6-1
size: NA
DNA: TGTGCCAGCAGTGCGTTCCAGGGGGCGCTTGTTCAGCCCCAGCATTTT
CDR3: CASSAFQGALVQPQHF

D: NA
J: TRBJ1-6
V: TRBV7-3
size: NA
DNA: TGTGCCAGCAGCCTTGAGGGAAGGGATTCACCCCTCCACTTT
CDR3: CASSLEGRDSPLHF

D: TRBD1
J: TRBJ1-2
V: TRBV6-1
size: NA
DNA: TGTGCCAGCAGTGAAGTGACAGGGGGCGGCTATGGCTACACCTTC
CDR3: CASSEVTGGGYGYTF

D: TRBD1
J: TRBJ1-5
V: TRBV30
size: NA
DNA: TGTGCCTGGGCTGGACAGGGAAATAGCAATCAGCCCCAGCATTTT
CDR3: CAWAGQGNSNQPQHF

D: TRBD1
J: TRBJ2-1
V: TRBV5-4
size: NA
DNA: TGTGCCAGCAGCTCGACAGGGAACAATGAGCAGTTCTTC
CDR3: CASSSTGNNEQFF

D: NA
J: TRBJ1-2
V: TRBV5-1
size: NA
DNA: TGCGCCAGCAGCCCGGACGGGGGCTATGGCTACACCTTC
CDR3: CASSPDGGYGYTF

D: TRBD1
J: TRBJ1-3
V: TRBV19
size: NA
DNA: TGTGCCAGTAGCCGTCCGACAGGGTCTGGAAACACCATATATTTT
CDR3: CASSRPTGSGNTIYF

D: TRBD1
J: TRBJ1-2
V: TRBV5-1
size: NA
DNA: TGCGCCAGCAGCTCCGAGACAGGGGTCGGCGGTGGCTACACCTTC
CDR3: CASSSETGVGGGYTF

D: NA
J: TRBJ1-5
V: TRBV6-1
size: NA
DNA: TGTGCCAGCAGTGAAGGCGGCAGGGATCAGCCCCAGCATTTT
CDR3: CASSEGGRDQPQHF

D: NA
J: TRBJ1-6
V: TRBV28
size: once
DNA: TGTGCCAGCAGCCCGGGGGGTAGGTCACCCCTCCACTTT
CDR3: CASSPGGRSPLHF

D: NA
J: TRBJ1-5
V: TRBV7-2
size: NA
DNA: TGTGCCAGCAGCTTAGTTGCGGGGGGATATAGCAATCAGCCCCAGCATTTT
CDR3: CASSLVAGGYSNQPQHF

D: NA
J: TRBJ2-1
V: TRBV2
size: NA
DNA: TGTGCCAGCAAAGTCGACAGGTCCGGTAATGAGCAGTTCTTC
CDR3: CASKVDRSGNEQFF

D: TRBD1
J: TRBJ2-7
V: TRBV5-1
size: NA
DNA: TGCGCCAGCAGCCGTCCGGGACAGGGTATACCCTACGAGCAGTACTTC
CDR3: CASSRPGQGIPYEQYF

D: TRBD2
J: TRBJ2-1
V: TRBV5-6
size: NA
DNA: TGTGCCAGCAGCTTTACTTCCGGGACTAGCGGGGGAGATGAGCAGTTCTTC
CDR3: CASSFTSGTSGGDEQFF

D: NA
J: TRBJ2-5
V: TRBV7-8
size: once
DNA: TGTGCCAGCAGCTTACCCCAGACTGGAAAAGAGACCCAGTACTTC
CDR3: CASSLPQTGKETQYF

D: TRBD1
J: TRBJ1-5
V: TRBV4-1
size: NA
DNA: TGCGCCAGCAGCCAAGATCGCGGGGGACAGGGCAATTTTGGTGGCAATCAGCCCCAGCATTTT
CDR3: CASSQDRGGQGNFGGNQPQHF

D: TRBD1
J: TRBJ2-2
V: TRBV18
size: NA
DNA: TGTGCCAGCTCACCACCGCCAGGGGGTACCGGGGAGCTGTTTTTT
CDR3: CASSPPPGGTGELFF

D: TRBD2
J: TRBJ2-3
V: TRBV5-1
size: NA
DNA: TGCGCCAGCAGCCCTAGCGGGGGGACAGATACGCAGTATTTT
CDR3: CASSPSGGTDTQYF

D: TRBD2
J: TRBJ2-1
V: TRBV11-2
size: NA
DNA: TGTGCCAGCAGCTTAGGGGGAGCGGGGGACAATGAGCAGTTCTTC
CDR3: CASSLGGAGDNEQFF

D: NA
J: TRBJ1-2
V: TRBV27
size: NA
DNA: TGTGCCAGCAGTCAAAACAGGCCTGCTAACTATGGCTACACCTTC
CDR3: CASSQNRPANYGYTF